Listed below are T cell receptor beta chains from one sample, sequenced in a study of breast tumors, draining lymph nodes, adjacent tissues. TCRdb processed the multiplex PCR reads anew with MiXCR; each CDR3 protein has one entry. The repertoire includes approximately 130,000 distinct CDR3 sequences, about 20% of them detected once, and over 2% sits in the top ten. The sequenced sample consisted of axillary lymph node tissue. The receptors derive from a female donor with breast cancer. Some clones in this sample may be carry-over from other donors' samples. CDR3s include the opening cysteine and the closing phenylalanine or tryptophan. A D gene is named only where the DNA matches it firmly. Size values are once, few and many counts, or a class for expanded clones, and some rows have none.

j_call v_call cdr3_length d_call clone_size cdr3_aa cdr3_nt
TRBJ2-2 TRBV6-6 13 . many CASRDQNTGELFF TGTGCCAGCAGGGACCAAAACACCGGGGAGCTGTTTTTT
TRBJ2-7 TRBV28 11 . few CASRTPYEQYF TGTGCCAGCCGGACGCCCTACGAGCAGTACTTC
TRBJ1-5 TRBV19 14 . many CASSMSSGNQPQHF TGTGCCAGTAGTATGAGTTCGGGTAATCAGCCCCAGCATTTT
TRBJ2-5 TRBV29-1 15 TRBD2 . CSVEVGSGRQETQYF TGCAGCGTTGAAGTGGGTAGCGGGAGGCAAGAGACCCAGTACTTC
TRBJ1-5 TRBV6-2/TRBV6-3 14 TRBD1 many CASSSGQGNQPQHF TGTGCCAGCAGCAGCGGACAGGGGAATCAGCCCCAGCATTTT
TRBJ2-7 TRBV15 14 . many CATSRVASSYEQYF TGTGCCACCAGCAGAGTGGCCAGCTCCTACGAGCAGTACTTC
TRBJ1-2 TRBV5-1 13 TRBD1 many CASSAQGRNGYTF TGCGCCAGCAGCGCACAGGGGCGAAATGGCTACACCTTC
TRBJ1-2 TRBV5-4 14 TRBD1 many CASSFATGKYGYTF TGTGCCAGCAGCTTCGCGACAGGGAAGTATGGCTACACCTTC
TRBJ1-5 TRBV12-3/TRBV12-4 14 . many CASSRRDPNQPQHF TGTGCCAGCAGTCGCCGGGACCCCAATCAGCCCCAGCATTTT
TRBJ2-1 TRBV3-1 14 . many CASSQESWHNEQFF TGTGCCAGCAGCCAAGAATCATGGCACAATGAGCAGTTCTTC
TRBJ2-1 TRBV20-1 14 . many CSAREPGLHNEQFF TGCAGTGCTAGAGAGCCGGGACTCCACAATGAGCAGTTCTTC
TRBJ1-3 TRBV20-1 16 TRBD1 many CSARDARQGPGNTIYF TGCAGTGCTAGAGACGCCAGACAGGGACCGGGAAACACCATATATTTT
TRBJ1-5 TRBV6-5 12 TRBD1 many CASSTGDQPQHF TGTGCCAGCAGTACAGGGGATCAGCCCCAGCATTTT